Below, 30 T cell receptor beta chains from the same sample are listed, as sequenced in a study of cytomegalovirus exposure and HLA in healthy donors (dated by TCRdb to about 2017). The protocol used for the library was the immunoSEQ multiplex PCR assay. TCRdb stores this immuneACCESS table with in-frame sequences only. Part of the clones is absent; in the studies checked, under half of the shortfall reflects unresolved V genes, and no reason is known for the rest. For this sample the table gives approximately 160,000 clones, of which around 82% were detected only once. The ten largest clones take up roughly a tenth of the sample. Source material: PBMCs. All receptors derive from a young man in good health and CMV-seropositive.

The chain employs TRBV27 and TRBJ2-1, with a tentative D call TRBD1 (5 bases). This CDR3 has 13 amino acids. Germline V gene sequence: CDR1 MNHEY, CDR2 SMNVEV (reference sequence). Trimming pared 1 base from V and 8 bases from J, leaving 9 bases between. In DNA form, the CDR3 reads TGTGCCAGCAGTTTATTCCGCAGGGATGAGCAGTTCTTC. Translation gives CASSLFRRDEQFF.

The V call is TRBV28, the J call TRBJ2-7; D might be TRBD2 (6 bases). From germline, CDR1 is MDHEN and CDR2 SYDVKM. This CDR3 comprises 17 residues. V was pared by 4 bases and J by 0 bases, with 19 bases between. CDR3 DNA sequence: TGTGCCAGCAGTTGGGTGAGGGGACTTCTCTACTCCTACGAGCAGTACTTC. Amino acid sequence: CASSWVRGLLYSYEQYF.

The chain carries TRBV11-2 and TRBJ2-5, with a weak D call TRBD2 (6 bases). The CDR3 loop spans 14 amino acids. Trimming removed 2 bases at V and 5 bases at J, with 12 bases between. CDR1 SGHAT and CDR2 FQNNGV come from the germline V gene. DNA of the CDR3: TGTGCCAGCAGCTTATCCGGGACTCGGGAGACCCAGTACTTC. It translates to CASSLSGTRETQYF.

The CDR3, as DNA: TGCGCCAGGAAGACACGCATAAAGAATTACACAGATACGCAGTATTTT. Residues: CARKTRIKNYTDTQYF. The chain joins TRBV10-1 to TRBJ2-3; D call uncertain. CDR3 size: 16 residues. V was pared by 9 bases and J by 2 bases, with 21 bases between. The V gene's germline CDR1 is WNHNN and CDR2 SYGVQD (reference sequence).

This chain links TRBV27 with TRBJ1-2; D gene ambiguous. Looked up from germline, CDR1 is MNHEY and CDR2 is SMNVEV (reference sequence). V was clipped by 5 bases and J by 6 bases, with 10 bases between them. The CDR3 loop spans 12 amino acids. CDR3 bases: TGTGCCAGCAGTCTGAGGGCGGATGGCTACACCTTC. Protein: CASSLRADGYTF.

This sequence joins TRBV5-4 and TRBJ2-5, with D possibly TRBD2 on 7 matching bases. CDR3 length: 15 residues. Germline V lookup: CDR1 SGHNT, CDR2 YYREEE (reference sequence). Trimming took off 0 bases at V and 5 bases at J, with 14 bases between the two ends. The CDR3 nucleotides read TGTGCCAGCAGCTTGGTTCGGGGGGCGGGTGAGACCCAGTACTTC. It translates to CASSLVRGAGETQYF.

The rearrangement links TRBV5-1 to TRBJ2-5; TRBD1 matches 9 bases. This CDR3 is 14 amino acids long. Germline values: CDR1 SGHRS, CDR2 YFSETQ. V lost 4 bases, J lost 5 bases, and 6 bases stayed unmatched. CDR3 DNA: TGCGCCAGCAGCATACAGGGGGCGGGTGAGACCCAGTACTTC. It is translated as CASSIQGAGETQYF.

V gene TRBV7-9 combines with J gene TRBJ2-7; 9 nucleotides agree with TRBD1. CDR3 size: 15 residues. After removal of 1 base from V and 4 bases from J, the junction contained 5 bases not matched to a gene. Per the germline V gene, CDR1 is SEHNR and CDR2 is FQNEAQ (reference sequence). CDR3 coding DNA: TGTGCCAGCAGCTTAGGGGACAGGGCGAAGTACGAGCAGTACTTC. This encodes CASSLGDRAKYEQYF.

CDR3 in DNA: TGTGCCAGCAGCCGGGGGCTGACAGGGCGGTCACCCCTCCACTTT. Its protein product is CASSRGLTGRSPLHF. The chain joins TRBV5-6 to TRBJ1-6; TRBD1 agrees at 7 bases. With 4 bases clipped from V and 10 bases from J, the junction kept 11 bases outside the gene matches. From germline, CDR1 is SGHDT and CDR2 YYEEEE. There are 15 residues in the CDR3.

This clone has only one observation. The V gene is TRBV2, the J gene TRBJ2-2; 11 bases agree with TRBD1. Per germline, CDR1 SNHLY and CDR2 FYNNEI. CDR3 length: 17 amino acids. J lost 1 base, V lost 6 bases, and 7 bases had no gene match. CDR3 nucleotide sequence: TGTGCCAGCAGCCCCGGGACAGGGGGGTTGAACACCGGGGAGCTGTTTTTT. Translating it yields CASSPGTGGLNTGELFF.

The chain employs TRBV7-2 and TRBJ1-4, with D possibly being TRBD1 (6 bases). Trimming shortened V by 3 bases and J by 5 bases, and 13 bases separated the two germline ends. This CDR3 is 15 amino acids long. Looked up from germline, CDR1 is SGHTA and CDR2 is FQGNSA. CDR3 in DNA: TGTGCCAGCAGCTTTACGGGACACGGAAATGAAAAACTGTTTTTT. It is translated as CASSFTGHGNEKLFF.

This chain joins TRBV7-9 and TRBJ1-2; D not certain. The CDR3 has 14 amino acids. Germline CDR1 SEHNR, CDR2 FQNEAQ (reference sequence). V was trimmed by 3 bases and J by 0 bases, leaving 8 bases between them. CDR3 sequence reads: CASSLEGANYGYTF. In DNA form, the CDR3 reads TGTGCCAGCAGCTTGGAAGGAGCTAACTATGGCTACACCTTC.

This clone appeared a single time. The gene calls are TRBV4-1 and TRBJ2-5; TRBD2 is a possible D gene (8 bases). The CDR3 has 15 residues. Germline values: CDR1 MGHRA, CDR2 YSYEKL. V was pared by 4 bases and J by 1 base, with 13 bases between. Written as DNA, the CDR3 is TGCGCCAGCAGCCGCGGGGGGACAGCCCAAGAGACCCAGTACTTC. This encodes CASSRGGTAQETQYF.

V gene TRBV19 combines with J gene TRBJ1-1; TRBD1 matches at 8 bases. J gave up 5 bases and V 6 bases, and 8 bases lay outside the gene matches. The CDR3 covers 14 residues. Germline V gene lookup returns CDR1 LNHDA and CDR2 SQIVND (reference sequence). The CDR3 DNA follows: TGTGCCAGTAGGACCAGGGGGCTGTTGACTGAAGCTTTCTTT. Its translation: CASRTRGLLTEAFF. Drawing the rest from reference TRBV19 and TRBJ1-1, the complete variable domain is DGGITQSPKYLFRKEGQNVTLSCEQNLNHDAMYWYRQDPGQGLRLIYYSQIVNDFQKGDIAEGYSVSREKKESFPLTVTSAQKNPTAFYLCASRTRGLLTEAFFGQGTRLTVV.

The genes are TRBV5-1 and TRBJ1-5; no firm D call. Trimming took off 4 bases at V and 1 base at J, with 15 bases between the two ends. This CDR3 comprises 16 residues. Germline CDR1 reads SGHRS; CDR2 reads YFSETQ. CDR3 amino acids: CASSVSGFGSNQPQHF. The CDR3 nucleotides are TGCGCCAGCAGCGTTTCCGGGTTTGGGAGCAATCAGCCCCAGCATTTT.

The rearrangement links TRBV30 to TRBJ2-1; 11 nucleotides line up with TRBD2. V lost 8 bases and J lost 5; bases outside the gene matches: 5. CDR1 and CDR2 from the germline V gene are GTSNPN and SVGIG (reference sequence). This CDR3 is built from 13 residues. CDR3 DNA sequence: TGTGCCGGGGGACTAGCGGAAGACAATGAGCAGTTCTTC. Translating gives CAGGLAEDNEQFF.

This clone showed up many times. The V and J genes are TRBV4-1 and TRBJ2-7; 7 bases fit TRBD2. The CDR3 runs 18 residues. J gave up 2 bases and V 3 bases, and 16 bases lay outside the gene matches. The germline V gene encodes CDR1 MGHRA and CDR2 YSYEKL. The CDR3 region is CASSQDPFAGETTYEQYF. DNA of the CDR3: TGCGCCAGCAGCCAGGACCCTTTTGCGGGGGAGACTACCTACGAGCAGTACTTC.

This clone appeared once. This chain joins TRBV7-9 and TRBJ1-1, with 8 bases aligning to TRBD1. This CDR3 comprises 16 residues. Germline CDR1 SEHNR, CDR2 FQNEAQ (reference sequence). V shed 5 bases, J shed 1 base, and the junction held 9 bases outside the gene matches. The CDR3 DNA reads TGTGCCAGCAGCGGGAAGGACAGGGCGAGGAACACTGAAGCTTTCTTT. Its translation is CASSGKDRARNTEAFF. The whole variable domain, remainder taken from reference TRBV7-9 and TRBJ1-1, is DTGVSQNPRHKITKRGQNVTFRCDPISEHNRLYWYRQTLGQGPEFLTYFQNEAQLEKSRLLSDRFSAERPKGSFSTLEIQRTEQGDSAMYLCASSGKDRARNTEAFFGQGTRLTVV.

This chain connects TRBV2 to TRBJ2-5; 8 bases are shared with TRBD2. The CDR3 spans 15 residues. Germline V gene data show CDR1 as SNHLY and CDR2 as FYNNEI. With 4 bases clipped from V and 4 bases from J, the junction kept 8 bases outside the gene matches. The CDR3 here is CASSGLSGSGETQYF. DNA for the CDR3: TGTGCCAGCAGTGGGTTGAGCGGGAGTGGAGAGACCCAGTACTTC.

The genes are TRBV6-1 and TRBJ1-5; D call uncertain. The CDR3 runs 13 residues. V dropped 7 bases and J dropped 0 bases, with 7 bases sitting between them. CDR1 and CDR2 (germline): MNHNS, SASEGT. The CDR3 reads CASTGDSNQPQHF. CDR3 coding DNA: TGTGCCAGCACCGGGGATAGCAATCAGCCCCAGCATTTT.

This clone was seen only once. The rearrangement uses TRBV28 and TRBJ1-5; 7 bases fit TRBD1. J gave up 0 bases and V 4 bases, and 3 bases lay outside the gene matches. CDR3 length equals 15 residues. Looked up from germline, CDR1 is MDHEN and CDR2 is SYDVKM. The CDR3 region is CASSWGQPSNQPQHF. In DNA form, the CDR3 reads TGTGCCAGCAGTTGGGGACAGCCTAGCAATCAGCCCCAGCATTTT. Together with reference TRBV28 and TRBJ1-5, the CDR3 gives the full variable domain: DVKVTQSSRYLVKRTGEKVFLECVQDMDHENMFWYRQDPGLGLRLIYFSYDVKMKEKGDIPEGYSVSREKKERFSLILESASTNQTSMYLCASSWGQPSNQPQHFGDGTRLSIL.

This clone was seen a single time. The chain links TRBV11-3 to TRBJ2-7, with D perhaps TRBD1 (5 bases). Trimming took 0 bases from V and 5 from J, leaving 8 bases between them. The germline V gene encodes CDR1 SGHNT and CDR2 YENEEA. The length of the CDR3 is 13 residues. CDR3 sequence: CASSLDQGHEQYF. CDR3 coding DNA: TGTGCCAGCAGCTTAGATCAGGGCCACGAGCAGTACTTC.

V is TRBV19 and J is TRBJ1-5; the D gene is possibly TRBD1 (6 bases). Looked up from germline, CDR1 is LNHDA and CDR2 is SQIVND (reference sequence). This CDR3 has 16 residues. V was cut by 2 bases and J by 0 bases, with 11 bases left in between. The CDR3 reads CASSITTGSSNQPQHF. The CDR3 coding sequence is TGTGCCAGTAGTATAACGACAGGTAGTAGCAATCAGCCCCAGCATTTT.

The chain couples TRBV2 to TRBJ2-3, with 11 bases identical to TRBD2. CDR1 is SNHLY, CDR2 FYNNEI, per germline. The CDR3 consists of 16 residues. The J segment lost 1 base and the V segment lost 6 bases, leaving 6 bases of the junction unmatched. CDR3 bases: TGTGCCAGCAGCGACCTAGCGGGGGGCGGCACAGATACGCAGTATTTT. This encodes CASSDLAGGGTDTQYF.

J is TRBJ2-3 and V is TRBV2, with 7 bases that match TRBD2. V lost 5 bases, J lost 4 bases, and 9 bases stayed unmatched. Per germline, CDR1 SNHLY and CDR2 FYNNEI. The CDR3 length is 15 residues. The CDR3: CASSPLAGEPDTQYF. The CDR3 DNA is TGTGCCAGCAGTCCCCTGGCGGGAGAGCCAGATACGCAGTATTTT. Full variable domain (rest looked up from reference TRBV2 and TRBJ2-3): EPEVTQTPSHQVTQMGQEVILRCVPISNHLYFYWYRQILGQKVEFLVSFYNNEISEKSEIFDDQFSVERPDGSNFTLKIRSTKLEDSAMYFCASSPLAGEPDTQYFGPGTRLTVL.

This clone was counted a few times. The chain couples TRBV5-8 to TRBJ2-7; TRBD1 is a possible D gene (5 bases). Germline V lookup: CDR1 SGHTS, CDR2 YDEGEE. V was cut by 0 bases and J by 2 bases, with 15 bases left in between. The CDR3 is made up of 16 amino acids. The CDR3 DNA is TGTGCCAGCAGCTTGGGGTTCTGGACAAGAACCTACGAGCAGTACTTC. Protein: CASSLGFWTRTYEQYF.

The chain uses TRBV30 and TRBJ2-5; a possible D gene is TRBD1 (5 bases). This CDR3 region has 14 residues. Deletions cut 0 bases from V and 3 bases from J, with 11 bases between. Germline lookup yields CDR1 GTSNPN and CDR2 SVGIG (reference sequence). CDR3 in amino acids: CAWSVPGREETQYF. DNA for the CDR3: TGTGCCTGGAGTGTTCCAGGGCGAGAAGAGACCCAGTACTTC. The variable domain in full, with the rest retrieved from reference TRBV30 and TRBJ2-5, is SQTIHQWPATLVQPVGSPLSLECTVEGTSNPNLYWYRQAAGRGLQLLFYSVGIGQISSEVPQNLSASRPQDRQFILSSKKLLLSDSGFYLCAWSVPGREETQYFGPGTRLLVL.

This clone was observed once. At one end the junction does not follow the germline gene, possibly because of a read error. The chain couples TRBV7-7 to TRBJ2-7; TRBD1 matches 7 bases. Germline values: CDR1 SSHAT, CDR2 FNYEAQ (reference sequence). The CDR3 runs 15 residues. DNA for the CDR3: TGTGCTAGCAGCATCGGGACAGACACCTCCTACGAGCAGTACTTC. It yields the protein CASSIGTDTSYEQYF.

The rearrangement links TRBV18 to TRBJ1-4; 7 bases agree with TRBD1. Germline CDR1 reads KGHSH; CDR2 reads LQKENI. With 3 bases clipped from V and 1 base from J, the junction kept 5 bases outside the gene matches. The CDR3 is 16 amino acids. As DNA, the CDR3 is TGTGCCAGCTCACCCCGACAGGGTCGAACTAATGAAAAACTGTTTTTT. This encodes CASSPRQGRTNEKLFF.

This clone occurred a few times. It is likely a read error: a sequence one base away is far more abundant. J is TRBJ1-5 and V is TRBV28; D is unresolved. Germline lookup yields CDR1 MDHEN and CDR2 SYDVKM. CDR3 length equals 11 residues. The V end was cut by 6 bases, the J end by 4 bases, with 4 bases between. In DNA, the CDR3 is TGTGCCAGCAGCCCAAATCAGCCCCAGCATTTT. Its protein product is CASSPNQPQHF.